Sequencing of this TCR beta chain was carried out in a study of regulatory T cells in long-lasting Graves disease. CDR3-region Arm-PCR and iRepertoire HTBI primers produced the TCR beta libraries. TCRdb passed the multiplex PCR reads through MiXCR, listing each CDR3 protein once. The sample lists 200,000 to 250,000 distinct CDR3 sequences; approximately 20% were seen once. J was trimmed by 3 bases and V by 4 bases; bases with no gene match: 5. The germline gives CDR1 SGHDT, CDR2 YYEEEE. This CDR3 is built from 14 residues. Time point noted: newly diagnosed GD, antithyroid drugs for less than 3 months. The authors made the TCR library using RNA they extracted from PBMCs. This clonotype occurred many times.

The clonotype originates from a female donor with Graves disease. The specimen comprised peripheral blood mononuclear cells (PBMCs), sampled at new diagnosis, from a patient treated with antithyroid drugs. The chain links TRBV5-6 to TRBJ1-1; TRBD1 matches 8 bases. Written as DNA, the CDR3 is TGTGCCAGCAGCGGCGGACAGGGACACACTGAAGCTTTCTTT. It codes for CASSGGQGHTEAFF.